What follows are 20 T cell receptor beta chains derived from one specimen sequenced in a study of tumor-infiltrating lymphocytes in localized non-small cell lung cancer. Produced via immunoSEQ multiplex PCR; TCRdb's table is partial and in-frame only. The table shows some 6,000 clones, with over 75% occurring only once. Input material: lung tumor tissue. All receptors come from a human donor with non-small cell lung cancer.

This clone came up once. The chain couples TRBV6-1 to TRBJ2-7; 11 nucleotides line up with TRBD2. The V gene's germline CDR1 is MNHNS and CDR2 SASEGT. Trimming removed 4 bases from V and 3 bases from J; junction bases left unmatched: 2. CDR3 length: 14 amino acids. The CDR3 sequence is CASSGSGGDYEQYF. Here the CDR3 DNA reads TGTGCCAGCAGTGGTAGCGGGGGGGACTACGAGCAGTACTTC.

The J gene is TRBJ2-7, the V gene TRBV5-4, with D possibly TRBD1 on 6 matching bases. Germline-derived CDR1 and CDR2 are SGHNT and YYREEE (reference sequence). Trimming shortened V by 4 bases and J by 3 bases, and 14 bases separated the two germline ends. The CDR3 is made up of 14 amino acids. CDR3 DNA sequence: TGTGCCAGCAGCCGCGACAGGAGTATCTACGAGCAGTACTTC. It is translated as CASSRDRSIYEQYF.

This chain joins TRBV6-5 and TRBJ2-1; 11 nucleotides agree with TRBD2. J lost 0 bases, V lost 2 bases, and 0 bases had no gene match. Germline CDR1 is MNHEY and CDR2 is SVGAGI. CDR3 length: 16 residues. CDR3 nucleotide sequence: TGTGCCAGCAGTTACGGACTAGCGGGCTCCTACAATGAGCAGTTCTTC. Protein sequence: CASSYGLAGSYNEQFF.

The chain couples TRBV30 to TRBJ1-1; D not resolved. Germline CDR1 GTSNPN, CDR2 SVGIG (reference sequence). Trimming took 1 base from V and 5 from J, leaving 14 bases between them. This CDR3 is 14 amino acids long. The CDR3: CAWSAPWGGTEAFF. The CDR3, as DNA: TGTGCCTGGAGTGCGCCCTGGGGAGGGACTGAAGCTTTCTTT. The variable domain in full, completed from reference TRBV30 and TRBJ1-1, reads SQTIHQWPATLVQPVGSPLSLECTVEGTSNPNLYWYRQAAGRGLQLLFYSVGIGQISSEVPQNLSASRPQDRQFILSSKKLLLSDSGFYLCAWSAPWGGTEAFFGQGTRLTVV.

V and J are TRBV5-1 and TRBJ2-5; D may correspond to TRBD1 or TRBD2 (5 bases each). With 6 bases removed from V and 1 base from J, the gap between germline ends came to 13 bases. Germline V gene data show CDR1 as SGHRS and CDR2 as YFSETQ. CDR3 length: 14 residues. The CDR3 protein is CASTPGRTQETQYF. The CDR3 nucleotides read TGCGCCAGCACCCCGGGACGGACCCAAGAGACCCAGTACTTC. The variable domain in full, completed from reference TRBV5-1 and TRBJ2-5, reads KAGVTQTPRYLIKTRGQQVTLSCSPISGHRSVSWYQQTPGQGLQFLFEYFSETQRNKGNFPGRFSGRQFSNSRSEMNVSTLELGDSALYLCASTPGRTQETQYFGPGTRLLVL.

This clone has just a few counts. J is TRBJ2-1 and V is TRBV5-8, with a tentative D call TRBD2 (6 bases). The CDR3 has 15 residues. The V end lost 2 bases, the J end lost 10 bases, and 19 bases lay between the germline ends. The germline V gene has CDR1 SGHTS and CDR2 YDEGEE. CDR3 loop: CASSFGLGRRAEQFF. CDR3 DNA: TGTGCCAGCAGCTTTGGATTAGGACGGAGGGCCGAGCAGTTCTTC. Using reference TRBV5-8 and TRBJ2-1 for the parts outside the CDR3, the full variable domain is EAGVTQSPTHLIKTRGQQATLRCSPISGHTSVYWYQQALGLGLQFLLWYDEGEERNRGNFPPRFSGRQFPNYSSELNVNALELEDSALYLCASSFGLGRRAEQFFGPGTRLTVL.

This chain links TRBV18 with TRBJ2-2; the D gene is possibly TRBD2 (6 bases). The germline gives CDR1 KGHSH, CDR2 LQKENI. V dropped 3 bases and J dropped 5 bases, with 16 bases sitting between them. This CDR3 has 16 amino acids. CDR3 nucleotide sequence: TGTGCCAGCTCACCCACATGGAAGCGGGTAACCGGGGAGCTGTTTTTT. This translates into CASSPTWKRVTGELFF.

The CDR3 DNA reads TGCGCCAGCAGCTTGGGGGATTCTGGGGCCAACGTCCTGACTTTC. It translates to CASSLGDSGANVLTF. J is TRBJ2-6 and V is TRBV5-1; D not resolved. CDR1 is SGHRS and CDR2 is YFSETQ in the germline V gene. With 0 bases removed from V and 1 base from J, the gap between germline ends came to 5 bases. The CDR3 is 15 residues long.

The chain recombines TRBV7-9 with TRBJ1-6, with D uncertain. The CDR3 has 14 residues. V lost 1 base, J lost 10 bases, and 11 bases lay in between. Germline V gives CDR1 SEHNR, CDR2 FQNEAQ (reference sequence). This chain's CDR3 is CASSLEVQGSPLHF. As DNA, the CDR3 is TGTGCCAGCAGCTTAGAAGTACAAGGGTCACCCCTCCACTTT.

The chain employs TRBV4-3 and TRBJ1-1; D not resolved. CDR1 LGHNA and CDR2 YSLEER come from the germline V gene. This CDR3 has 15 residues. V lost 0 bases, J lost 4 bases, and 12 bases lay in between. The CDR3 reads CASSQDWRAGTEAFF. DNA of the CDR3: TGCGCCAGCAGCCAAGATTGGCGGGCTGGCACTGAAGCTTTCTTT.

The chain recombines TRBV29-1 with TRBJ2-3, with a weak D call TRBD2 (6 bases). Germline assignment: CDR1 SQVTM and CDR2 ANQGSEA. The CDR3 runs to 13 residues. V was trimmed by 2 bases and J by 6 bases, leaving 12 bases between them. CDR3 DNA: TGCAGCGTTGAAAGCGGGTCCGCTGATACGCAGTATTTT. This encodes CSVESGSADTQYF.

The J gene is TRBJ2-7, the V gene TRBV19; D remains ambiguous. V lost 5 bases to trimming and J lost 3 bases, with 5 bases between them. The CDR3 has 11 residues. The germline V gene encodes CDR1 LNHDA and CDR2 SQIVND (reference sequence). DNA of the CDR3: TGTGCCAGTAGTGCCAGCTACGAGCAGTACTTC. It is translated as CASSASYEQYF.

This clone has more than one count but fewer than ten. The genes are TRBV27 and TRBJ2-3, with 7 bases identical to TRBD2. Losses at the gene ends were 4 bases for V and 4 bases for J; bases not matched to a gene: 8. Germline values: CDR1 MNHEY, CDR2 SMNVEV (reference sequence). The CDR3 contains 15 residues. Written as DNA, the CDR3 is TGTGCCAGCAGTTCTCTAGGACTAGTGGCAGATACGCAGTATTTT. Residues: CASSSLGLVADTQYF.

The CDR3 coding sequence is TGTGCCAGCAGCGACAGGGTTGTCTCTGGAAACACCATATATTTT. Residues: CASSDRVVSGNTIYF. The J gene is TRBJ1-3, the V gene TRBV7-9; 7 bases are shared with TRBD1. This CDR3 comprises 15 residues. The V and J ends lost 5 bases and 0 bases, in that order; junction bases with no gene match: 4. CDR1 is SEHNR and CDR2 is FQNEAQ in the germline V gene (reference sequence).

This clone was found once. J is TRBJ1-1 and V is TRBV10-3; the D is unclear. V shed 8 bases and J shed 1 base, with 11 bases lying between them. Germline V lookup: CDR1 ENHRY, CDR2 SYGVKD. CDR3 size: 13 residues. Here the CDR3 reads CAIRGPGNTEAFF. The CDR3 DNA follows: TGTGCCATCCGTGGCCCTGGGAACACTGAAGCTTTCTTT.

This chain joins TRBV18 and TRBJ1-1, with D uncertain. Germline CDR1 is KGHSH and CDR2 is LQKENI. The V end lost 3 bases, the J end lost 5 bases, and 13 bases lay between the germline ends. This CDR3 is built from 14 residues. The CDR3 DNA sequence: TGTGCCAGCTCACCTGGACCTTCGGGGACTGAAGCTTTCTTT. It encodes CASSPGPSGTEAFF.

The rearrangement uses TRBV27 and TRBJ1-5, with D possibly TRBD1 on 5 matching bases. Germline loops: CDR1 MNHEY, CDR2 SMNVEV (reference sequence). CDR3 size: 18 residues. Trimming cost V 0 bases and J 2 bases, with 17 bases left between them. CDR3 in amino acids: CASSLSFRGSTGNQPQHF. The CDR3 DNA sequence: TGTGCCAGCAGTTTATCTTTCCGGGGCAGTACGGGCAATCAGCCCCAGCATTTT.

This rearrangement joins TRBV6-6 to TRBJ1-1; D is unclear. V was clipped by 6 bases and J by 7 bases, with 12 bases between them. The CDR3 is 12 amino acids. CDR1 is MNHNY and CDR2 is SVGAGI in the germline V gene (reference sequence). CDR3 in DNA: TGTGCCAGCAGCCCTCGGGTGGGTGAAGCTTTCTTT. This gives the protein CASSPRVGEAFF.

The rearrangement links TRBV29-1 to TRBJ1-2; 7 nucleotides line up with TRBD1. V was pared by 5 bases and J by 4 bases, with 7 bases of the junction left unmatched. This CDR3 is 13 amino acids long. Germline CDR1 and CDR2: SQVTM and ANQGSEA. In DNA form, the CDR3 reads TGCAGCGTTTCCCAGGGGGGCACCTATGGCTACACCTTC. This sequence encodes CSVSQGGTYGYTF.

This clone has just one count. This chain links TRBV25-1 with TRBJ2-7, with D maybe TRBD2 (5 bases). V lost 0 bases, J lost 9 bases, and 18 bases lay in between. The CDR3 consists of 15 residues. The germline CDR1 and CDR2 sequences are MGHDK and SYGVNS. The CDR3 sequence: CASSEYGPGWNTQYF. CDR3 DNA sequence: TGTGCCAGCAGTGAATATGGGCCGGGATGGAACACGCAGTACTTC.